This entry lists 12 T cell receptor beta chains sequenced from one sample in a study of T cell responses to AZD1222 COVID-19 vaccine. TCRdb keeps only in-frame clones here, not all; method: immunoSEQ multiplex PCR. The table records more than 140,000 clones, approximately 93% of them present only once. Material: peripheral blood, obtained on day 0 of MenACWY control vaccination. These receptor sequences come from an adult in good health.

The chain uses TRBV27 and TRBJ1-5, with D uncertain. V lost 3 bases and J 4 bases, leaving 4 bases between the germline ends. The CDR3 contains 12 residues. Germline CDR1 reads MNHEY; CDR2 reads SMNVEV (reference sequence). The CDR3 here is CASSFWNQPQHF. The DNA for the CDR3 is TGTGCCAGCAGTTTTTGGAATCAGCCCCAGCATTTT.

This chain joins TRBV11-2 and TRBJ1-3; a weak D match, TRBD1 (5 bases). The length of the CDR3 is 15 residues. The germline V and J ends were trimmed by 1 base and 2 bases, with 9 bases remaining between them. Germline V gene data show CDR1 as SGHAT and CDR2 as FQNNGV. The CDR3 DNA is TGTGCCAGCAGCTTAGGGACAACTACTGGAAACACCATATATTTT. This translates into CASSLGTTTGNTIYF.

The rearrangement uses TRBV11-2 and TRBJ2-1; possibly TRBD2 for D (6 bases). Looked up from germline, CDR1 is SGHAT and CDR2 is FQNNGV. Trimming removed 8 bases from V and 6 bases from J, with 14 bases in between. The CDR3 contains 13 residues. This chain's CDR3 is CASDKGLGNEQFF. The DNA of the CDR3 is TGTGCCAGCGACAAGGGACTCGGCAATGAGCAGTTCTTC.

The genes are TRBV5-1 and TRBJ2-3; the D is unclear. Germline CDR1 is SGHRS and CDR2 is YFSETQ. This CDR3 has 14 residues. Deletions cut 7 bases from V and 3 bases from J, with 15 bases between. The CDR3 spells CASRERPATDTQYF. The CDR3 coding sequence is TGCGCCAGCCGCGAGAGACCCGCAACAGATACGCAGTATTTT. The full variable domain, completed using reference TRBV5-1 and TRBJ2-3, is KAGVTQTPRYLIKTRGQQVTLSCSPISGHRSVSWYQQTPGQGLQFLFEYFSETQRNKGNFPGRFSGRQFSNSRSEMNVSTLELGDSALYLCASRERPATDTQYFGPGTRLTVL.

CDR3 coding DNA: TGTGCCAGTGATCGTAGCGGGAACTCCTACAATGAGCAGTTCTTC. Its protein is CASDRSGNSYNEQFF. The V gene is TRBV28, the J gene TRBJ2-1, with 8 nucleotides matching TRBD2. V was clipped by 9 bases and J by 0 bases; unmatched bases: 7. Germline-derived CDR1 and CDR2 are MDHEN and SYDVKM. The CDR3 runs 15 residues.

The rearrangement joins TRBV15 to TRBJ2-7; tentatively, D is TRBD1 (6 bases). The CDR3 contains 15 residues. The V gene's germline CDR1 is LNHNV and CDR2 YYDKDF (reference sequence). Trimming took off 3 bases at V and 0 bases at J, with 12 bases between the two ends. The CDR3 spells CATSRGSDSSYEQYF. The CDR3, as DNA: TGTGCCACCAGCAGGGGGTCGGACAGCTCCTACGAGCAGTACTTC.

The chain has TRBV6-2 or TRBV6-3 and TRBJ1-1; D not resolved. The germline V and J ends were trimmed by 6 bases and 0 bases, with 14 bases remaining between them. There are 15 residues in the CDR3. Germline CDR1 is MNHEY and CDR2 is SVGEGT. For the CDR3, the DNA is TGTGCCAGCAGCCGGGGTACGGTATTGAACACTGAAGCTTTCTTT. This sequence encodes CASSRGTVLNTEAFF.

The chain is built from TRBV6-5 and TRBJ1-3; 7 bases map to TRBD1. Germline values: CDR1 MNHEY, CDR2 SVGAGI. J lost 2 bases, V lost 0 bases, and 1 base had no gene match. The CDR3 runs to 15 residues. CDR3 DNA: TGTGCCAGCAGTTACTCAGGGGGCACTGGAAACACCATATATTTT. Protein: CASSYSGGTGNTIYF.

The V gene is TRBV28, the J gene TRBJ2-7, with 11 bases that match TRBD2. J lost 2 bases, V lost 7 bases, and 4 bases had no gene match. In germline, CDR1 is MDHEN, CDR2 SYDVKM. The CDR3 has 14 amino acids. The CDR3: CASMTSGIAYEQYF. In DNA, the CDR3 is TGTGCCAGCATGACTAGCGGGATAGCCTACGAGCAGTACTTC. Using reference TRBV28 and TRBJ2-7 for the parts outside the CDR3, the full variable domain is DVKVTQSSRYLVKRTGEKVFLECVQDMDHENMFWYRQDPGLGLRLIYFSYDVKMKEKGDIPEGYSVSREKKERFSLILESASTNQTSMYLCASMTSGIAYEQYFGPGTRLTVT.

On this clone: This sample also contains other DNA sequences that code for the same CDR3. This chain connects TRBV27 to TRBJ2-7; no firm D call. Germline V gene lookup returns CDR1 MNHEY and CDR2 SMNVEV (reference sequence). Trimming stripped 2 bases from V and 3 bases from J, with 8 bases between. The CDR3 is 13 amino acids. The DNA for the CDR3 is TGTGCCAGCAGTTTAAGTATATACTACGAGCAGTACTTC. Translating it yields CASSLSIYYEQYF.

The V call is TRBV11-2, the J call TRBJ2-2; weak D call: TRBD2 (5 bases). This CDR3 is 15 amino acids long. V was shortened by 4 bases and J by 0 bases, with 9 bases between the two germline ends. The germline V gene has CDR1 SGHAT and CDR2 FQNNGV. CDR3 sequence: CASSSAVANTGELFF. DNA of the CDR3: TGTGCCAGCAGCTCAGCGGTAGCGAACACCGGGGAGCTGTTTTTT.

This sequence joins TRBV3-1 (or the pseudogene TRBV3-2) and TRBJ2-7; weak D call: TRBD1 (6 bases). From germline, CDR1 is LGHDT and CDR2 YNNKEL (reference sequence). V gave up 4 bases and J gave up 2 bases, with 12 bases separating them. CDR3 length equals 14 residues. The CDR3 DNA is TGTGCCAGCAGCCGCAGACAGGAAACCTACGAGCAGTACTTC. Amino acids: CASSRRQETYEQYF.